This T cell receptor (beta chain) was identified during a study of monozygotic twins with inflammatory bowel disease. As to this clonotype: Antigen unknown.

No DNA is given; TCRdb re-called the 5' RACE reads and lists each CDR3 protein once. In total, the table holds approximately 300,000 distinct CDR3 sequences. Study findings and constraints: Relative clonotype sharing with others was diminished in IBD patients versus healthy twins, particularly with disease activity. Telling apart the different T cell subtypes was not possible. The inverse Simpson measure of TCRbeta diversity was lower in IBD patients than in healthy co-twins.

Germline V lookup: CDR1 MNHEY, CDR2 SVGEGT. The CDR3 spans 16 residues. This rearrangement joins TRBV6-2 or TRBV6-3 to TRBJ1-2. The TCR comes from a human donor with ulcerative colitis or Crohn's disease, or a healthy co-twin of an affected twin (not recorded which). The sequenced sample consisted of blood. CDR3 sequence: CASSYSRTGSAGGYTF.